The 26 T cell receptor beta chains listed next were all sequenced from one sample in a study of circulating CD8 cells and anti-PD-1 response in melanoma (dated by TCRdb to 2018 to 2020). A BD FACSAria II cell sorter was used to sort four subsets, defined by PD-1 and/or TIGIT, from live CD3+CD8+TCRalphabeta+ cells. Instrument used: NextSeq 500. TCR libraries were prepared from roughly 15 ng of total RNA with the QIAseq Immune Repertoire RNA Library Kit, Human TCR Panel. TCRdb itself trimmed the public reads at Q25 with fastp, ran MiXCR and retained productive beta chains. One record per CDR3 amino acid sequence lists the most common genes and DNA. The sample contains 250 to 300 distinct CDR3 sequences, roughly 10% of them found a single time. The ten largest clones take up roughly 90% of the sample. This material consisted of CD8+ T cells from PBMCs, taken at baseline or after one month of anti-PD-1 therapy (not recorded which). The receptors were sampled from a human donor with melanoma.

This clonotype counts as medium-sized. This chain connects TRBV6-6 to TRBJ2-3; no firm D call. Germline loops: CDR1 MNHNY, CDR2 SVGAGI (reference sequence). The CDR3 consists of 11 residues. The V and J ends lost 4 bases and 5 bases respectively, with 4 bases between them. The CDR3 DNA follows: TGTGCCAGCAGTTGGGGAGATACGCAGTATTTT. It codes for CASSWGDTQYF.

This clonotype has only one observation. The chain joins TRBV20-1 to TRBJ1-2; 10 bases match TRBD1. The CDR3 is 15 amino acids. CDR1 DFQATT and CDR2 SNEGSKA come from the germline V gene (reference sequence). Losses at the gene ends were 7 bases for V and 5 bases for J; bases not matched to a gene: 13. The CDR3, as DNA: TGCAGTGTTGGACAGGGGGTGTTAGATTTTTATGGCTACACCTTC. Residues: CSVGQGVLDFYGYTF.

Regarding this clonotype: This may be a read error: a much more frequent sequence differs by one nucleotide. J is TRBJ1-1 and V is TRBV6-5; no clear D gene. Trimming pared 5 bases from V and 3 bases from J, leaving 16 bases between. This CDR3 is 15 amino acids long. Germline V lookup: CDR1 MNHEY, CDR2 SVGAGI. This chain's CDR3 is CASSHLPPVDTEAFF. In DNA form, the CDR3 reads TGTGCCAGCAGTCACCTCCCTCCCGTGGACACTGAAGCTTTCTTT.

This clonotype rates as medium-sized. The genes are TRBV28 and TRBJ1-1; a weak D match, TRBD1 (6 bases). Trimming stripped 10 bases from V and 1 base from J, with 10 bases between. The CDR3 is 12 residues long. Germline V gene lookup returns CDR1 MDHEN and CDR2 SYDVKM. This chain's CDR3 is CATRGGNTEAFF. CDR3 bases: TGTGCCACCAGGGGTGGGAACACTGAAGCTTTCTTT. Full variable domain (missing parts from reference TRBV28 and TRBJ1-1): DVKVTQSSRYLVKRTGEKVFLECVQDMDHENMFWYRQDPGLGLRLIYFSYDVKMKEKGDIPEGYSVSREKKERFSLILESASTNQTSMYLCATRGGNTEAFFGQGTRLTVV.

Details on this clonotype: The likely explanation is a read error, given a far larger clone one base away. This chain links TRBV19 with TRBJ2-1; D unclear. The V and J ends lost 4 bases and 10 bases respectively, with 8 bases between them. The CDR3 is 11 residues long. In germline, CDR1 is LNHDA, CDR2 SQIVND (reference sequence). CDR3: CASSTSYEQFF. CDR3 nucleotide sequence: TGTGCCAGTAGTACCTCCTACGAGCAGTTCTTC.

This clonotype counts as medium-sized. The genes are TRBV19 and TRBJ2-7; D not resolved. Germline V gene data show CDR1 as LNHDA and CDR2 as SQIVND (reference sequence). V was clipped by 8 bases and J by 6 bases, with 11 bases between them. The CDR3 is 11 residues long. Written as DNA, the CDR3 is TGTGCCAGTTCGGATAGTTTCGAGCAGTACTTC. This translates into CASSDSFEQYF.

This clonotype appeared a few times. V is TRBV14 and J is TRBJ2-3; D is perhaps TRBD2 (6 bases). There are 15 residues in the CDR3. CDR1 is SGHDN and CDR2 is FVKESK in the germline V gene. Trimming left V 4 bases short and J 2 bases short, with 13 bases between. Here the CDR3 DNA reads TGTGCCAGCAGCCCGGGAGCGGCGAACACAGATACGCAGTATTTT. As protein: CASSPGAANTDTQYF.

By frequency in the sample, this clonotype is medium-sized. The rearrangement joins TRBV4-1 to TRBJ2-7; 10 nucleotides agree with TRBD2. V trimming: 1 base; J trimming: 2 bases; junction bases outside the gene matches: 5. The germline V gene encodes CDR1 MGHRA and CDR2 YSYEKL. This CDR3 has 16 residues. The DNA of the CDR3 is TGCGCCAGCAGCCAAGTTCAACTAGCGGGAACCTACGAGCAGTACTTC. Its protein product is CASSQVQLAGTYEQYF.

By share of the sample, this clonotype is medium-sized. The chain combines TRBV20-1 with TRBJ1-5, with D uncertain. The CDR3 has 11 residues. V was shortened by 1 base and J by 9 bases, with 7 bases between the two germline ends. The germline gives CDR1 DFQATT, CDR2 SNEGSKA (reference sequence). The CDR3 is CSARGTGPQHF. The CDR3 nucleotides are TGCAGTGCTAGAGGCACGGGGCCCCAGCATTTT.

This clonotype is medium-sized by share. This rearrangement joins TRBV7-2 to TRBJ1-2; D ambiguous. The CDR3 spans 12 residues. The germline V gene encodes CDR1 SGHTA and CDR2 FQGNSA. Trimming stripped 1 base from V and 6 bases from J, with 6 bases between. CDR3 coding DNA: TGTGCCAGCAGCTTAGACACCCATGGCTACACCTTC. It specifies CASSLDTHGYTF.

By proportion, this clonotype is large. This sequence joins TRBV19 and TRBJ1-5; 7 bases match TRBD1. Germline-derived CDR1 and CDR2 are LNHDA and SQIVND (reference sequence). The CDR3 sequence is 15 residues long. Trimming took 6 bases from V and 1 from J; bases not matched to a gene: 6. The CDR3 region has the DNA TGTGCCAGTAGCAAGGGGACAGCAAGCAATCAGCCCCAGCATTTT. Residues: CASSKGTASNQPQHF.

This clonotype is deemed medium-sized. The chain joins TRBV24-1 to TRBJ2-1, with unresolved D. Germline V gene lookup returns CDR1 KGHDR and CDR2 SFDVKD. The germline V and J ends were trimmed by 4 bases and 5 bases, with 14 bases remaining between them. This CDR3 is built from 15 residues. This chain's CDR3 is CATSDTRPPNNEQFF. CDR3 nucleotide sequence: TGTGCCACCAGTGACACCCGGCCCCCTAACAATGAGCAGTTCTTC.

This clonotype is labeled large. The rearrangement joins TRBV5-4 to TRBJ2-3, with 8 positions matching TRBD1. CDR1 and CDR2 (germline): SGHNT, YYREEE (reference sequence). Trimming removed 2 bases from V and 4 bases from J; junction bases left unmatched: 3. This CDR3 is 14 amino acids long. CDR3 sequence (DNA): TGTGCCAGCAGCTTTACGACAGGGGCAGATACGCAGTATTTT. Translation: CASSFTTGADTQYF.

This clonotype was picked up a small number of times. This may be a read error: a much more frequent sequence differs by one nucleotide. The chain has TRBV5-5 and TRBJ1-2, with 9 bases lining up with TRBD1. Germline V gives CDR1 SGHKS, CDR2 YYEKEE (reference sequence). This CDR3 spans 14 amino acids. The V segment lost 2 bases and the J segment 2 bases; nucleotides outside the gene matches: 1. CDR3 residues: CASSFGQGNYGYTF. CDR3 in DNA: TGTGCCAGCAGCTTCGGACAGGGGAACTATGGCTACACCTTC.

By proportion, this clonotype is medium-sized. The chain has TRBV2 and TRBJ2-2; unclear D gene. Germline values: CDR1 SNHLY, CDR2 FYNNEI. The CDR3 extends over 15 amino acids. Trimming removed 1 base from V and 6 bases from J, with 12 bases in between. The CDR3, as DNA: TGTGCCAGCAGTGAAGGGATGGTGGCCCCCGGGGAGCTGTTTTTT. It is translated as CASSEGMVAPGELFF.

This clonotype counts as medium-sized (0.01 to 0.1%). The chain joins TRBV24-1 to TRBJ2-1, with D possibly matching TRBD2 (5 bases). Trimming left V 0 bases short and J 6 bases short, with 11 bases between. The CDR3 is 15 amino acids. Germline values: CDR1 KGHDR, CDR2 SFDVKD. CDR3 DNA: TGTGCCACCAGTGATTTGCGGGGTCGGGGCAATGAGCAGTTCTTC. Translated: CATSDLRGRGNEQFF.

Judged by abundance, this clonotype is medium-sized (0.01 to 0.1%). The rearrangement joins TRBV2 to TRBJ2-1, with a weak D call TRBD1 (5 bases). With 7 bases removed from V and 1 base from J, the gap between germline ends came to 8 bases. CDR3 size: 13 residues. The germline gives CDR1 SNHLY, CDR2 FYNNEI. CDR3 DNA sequence: TGTGCCAGCACGACAGCGTCCTACAATGAGCAGTTCTTC. Its translation is CASTTASYNEQFF.

This clonotype is labeled as medium-sized. This rearrangement joins TRBV28 to TRBJ2-7; D remains unclear. Germline CDR1 MDHEN, CDR2 SYDVKM. The V and J ends lost 3 bases and 5 bases respectively, with 8 bases between them. The CDR3 runs to 12 residues. CDR3 in DNA: TGTGCCAGCAGTTTGTCCCTCGACGAGCAGTACTTC. As protein: CASSLSLDEQYF.

By share of the sample, this clonotype is medium-sized (0.01 to 0.1%). V and J are TRBV9 and TRBJ2-1, with 9 bases fitting TRBD1. The CDR3 is 15 amino acids. V was clipped by 2 bases and J by 5 bases; unmatched bases: 5. CDR1 SGDLS and CDR2 YYNGEE come from the germline V gene. The CDR3 is CASSVGQGGDNEQFF. Written as DNA, the CDR3 is TGTGCCAGCAGCGTGGGACAGGGTGGGGACAATGAGCAGTTCTTC.

Within the sample, this clonotype is medium-sized. The rearrangement joins TRBV2 to TRBJ2-7, with 7 nucleotides matching TRBD1. Germline V gene data show CDR1 as SNHLY and CDR2 as FYNNEI. J lost 2 bases, V lost 4 bases, and 8 bases had no gene match. The length of the CDR3 is 15 residues. The CDR3 reads CASSVPGTATYEQYF. Written as DNA, the CDR3 is TGTGCCAGCAGTGTTCCCGGGACAGCAACCTACGAGCAGTACTTC.

This clonotype is judged medium-sized (0.01 to 0.1%). This rearrangement joins TRBV19 to TRBJ1-6; D gene unclear. The CDR3 is 12 amino acids. Germline V gene data show CDR1 as LNHDA and CDR2 as SQIVND (reference sequence). V lost 1 base and J lost 18, with 13 bases in between. CDR3 protein: CASSIGNGISHF. CDR3 DNA: TGTGCCAGTAGTATAGGCAACGGTATTAGCCACTTT.

This clonotype is medium-sized in the sample. The chain joins TRBV27 to TRBJ2-3, with TRBD2 as a possible D gene (5 bases). Looked up from germline, CDR1 is MNHEY and CDR2 is SMNVEV (reference sequence). The V end was cut by 6 bases, the J end by 2 bases, with 12 bases between. The CDR3 length is 14 residues. The DNA for the CDR3 is TGTGCCAGCAGCCCCGGGGTCTCCACAGATACGCAGTATTTT. As protein: CASSPGVSTDTQYF.

By sample share, this clonotype is medium-sized (0.01 to 0.1%). This chain connects TRBV7-2 to TRBJ2-1, with 10 positions matching TRBD2. The CDR3 is 16 residues long. Germline CDR1 reads SGHTA; CDR2 reads FQGNSA. The V segment lost 4 bases and the J segment 0 bases; nucleotides outside the gene matches: 3. CDR3 loop: CASSSRLAGSYNEQFF. The CDR3 coding sequence is TGTGCCAGCAGCTCAAGACTAGCGGGCTCCTACAATGAGCAGTTCTTC.

By frequency in the sample, this clonotype is medium-sized. The DNA for the CDR3 is TGTGCCAGTAGTATAATGCGACTTGGAACCGGGGAGCTGTTTTTT. Amino acid sequence: CASSIMRLGTGELFF. The rearrangement uses TRBV19 and TRBJ2-2; the D is unclear. The CDR3 contains 15 residues. The V end was cut by 2 bases, the J end by 5 bases, with 12 bases between. The germline CDR1 and CDR2 sequences are LNHDA and SQIVND (reference sequence).

This clonotype qualifies as medium-sized (0.01 to 0.1%). The rearrangement joins TRBV4-1 to TRBJ1-6, with TRBD1 as a possible D gene (6 bases). CDR1 and CDR2 from the germline V gene are MGHRA and YSYEKL. This CDR3 is built from 15 residues. Trimming took 1 base from V and 3 from J, leaving 7 bases between them. The CDR3 loop reads CASSQATGYNSPLHF. Written as DNA, the CDR3 is TGCGCCAGCAGCCAAGCGACAGGCTATAATTCACCCCTCCACTTT.

In this sample, this clonotype is medium-sized. V and J are TRBV5-5 and TRBJ1-2; 10 bases are a match to TRBD1. V gave up 2 bases and J gave up 3 bases; unmatched junction bases: 1. CDR3 length: 14 residues. Germline V gene sequence: CDR1 SGHKS, CDR2 YYEKEE (reference sequence). The CDR3 nucleotides are TGTGCCAGCAGCTTCGGACAGGGGGACTATGGCTACACCTTC. It specifies CASSFGQGDYGYTF.